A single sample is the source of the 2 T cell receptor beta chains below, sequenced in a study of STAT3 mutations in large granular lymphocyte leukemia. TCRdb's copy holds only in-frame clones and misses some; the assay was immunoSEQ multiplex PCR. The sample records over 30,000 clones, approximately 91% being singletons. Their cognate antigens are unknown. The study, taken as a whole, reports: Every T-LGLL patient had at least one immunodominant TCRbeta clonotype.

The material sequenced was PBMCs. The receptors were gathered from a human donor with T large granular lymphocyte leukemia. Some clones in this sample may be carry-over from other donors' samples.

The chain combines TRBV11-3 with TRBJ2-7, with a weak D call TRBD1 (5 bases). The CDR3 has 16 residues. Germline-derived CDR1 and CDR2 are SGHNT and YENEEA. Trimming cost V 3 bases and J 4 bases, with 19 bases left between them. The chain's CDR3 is CASSLIPRWGAYEQYV. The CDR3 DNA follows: TGTGCCAGCAGCTTGATCCCGCGATGGGGCGCATACGAGCAGTACGTC.

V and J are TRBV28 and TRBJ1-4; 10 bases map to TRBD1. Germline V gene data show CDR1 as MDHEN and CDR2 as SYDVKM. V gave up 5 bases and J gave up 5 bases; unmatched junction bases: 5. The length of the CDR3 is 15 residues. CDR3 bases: TGTGCCAGCAGTACGCCGGGACAGGGGAATGAAAAACTGTTTTTT. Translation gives CASSTPGQGNEKLFF.